This T cell receptor beta chain was recovered during a study of blood T cell repertoires in COVID-19. Study-level background: T cells, B-cell-depleted T cells, or PBMCs provided the cDNA or gDNA that served as material.

Per the authors' pipeline: Estimated nucleated cell counts came from reference gene primer amplification. The repertoire was sequenced with immunoSEQ multiplex PCR; TCRdb's copy has only in-frame clones and lacks some. V, J and clone size are those of that table, while D and trimming were read from the DNA. This repertoire shows about 170,000 clones, around nine tenths found once; its top ten account for 2.5%. Seattle participants joined during active infection and were tracked over time. This CDR3 is built from 16 residues. V dropped 0 bases and J dropped 0 bases, with 10 bases sitting between them. The germline V gene encodes CDR1 SGHKS and CDR2 YYEKEE (reference sequence).

The rearrangement uses TRBV5-5 and TRBJ1-3; no clear D. This clonotype was sampled from a woman of 80 years or more with COVID-19, enrolled during active disease. Sequences were obtained from peripheral blood. The CDR3 DNA reads as TGTGCCAGCAGCTTGGACGAGGCGGCCTCTGGAAACACCATATATTTT. Residues: CASSLDEAASGNTIYF.